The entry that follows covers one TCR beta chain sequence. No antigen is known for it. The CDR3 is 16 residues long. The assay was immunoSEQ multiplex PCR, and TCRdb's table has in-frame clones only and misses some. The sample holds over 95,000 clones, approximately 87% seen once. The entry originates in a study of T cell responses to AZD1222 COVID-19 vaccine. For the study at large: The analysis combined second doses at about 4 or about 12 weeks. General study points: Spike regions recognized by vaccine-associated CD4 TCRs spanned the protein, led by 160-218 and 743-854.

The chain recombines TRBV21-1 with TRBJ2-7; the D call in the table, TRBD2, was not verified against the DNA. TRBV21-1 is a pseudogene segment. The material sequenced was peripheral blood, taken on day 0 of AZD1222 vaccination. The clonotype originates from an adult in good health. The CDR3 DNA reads TGTGCCAGCAGCATGGGCCGGGGACTAGCGTCCTACGAGCAGTACTTC. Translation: CASSMGRGLASYEQYF.